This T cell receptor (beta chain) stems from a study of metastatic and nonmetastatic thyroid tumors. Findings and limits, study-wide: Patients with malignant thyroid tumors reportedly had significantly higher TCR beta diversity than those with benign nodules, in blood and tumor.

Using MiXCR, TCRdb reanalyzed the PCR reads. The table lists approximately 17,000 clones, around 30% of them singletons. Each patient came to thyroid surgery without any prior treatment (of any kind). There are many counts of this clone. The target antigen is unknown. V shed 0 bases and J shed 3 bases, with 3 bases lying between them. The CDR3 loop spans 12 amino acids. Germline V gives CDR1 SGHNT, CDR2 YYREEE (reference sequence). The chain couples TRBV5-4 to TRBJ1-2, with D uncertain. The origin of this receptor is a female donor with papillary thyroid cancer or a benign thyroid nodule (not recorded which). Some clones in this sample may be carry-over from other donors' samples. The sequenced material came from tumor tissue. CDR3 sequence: CASSLEDYGYTF. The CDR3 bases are TGTGCCAGCAGCTTGGAAGACTATGGCTACACCTTC.